The next 27 T cell receptor beta chains were all read from a single sample in a study of blood T cell repertoires in COVID-19 (dated by TCRdb to 2020 to 2021). The protocol used for the library was the immunoSEQ multiplex PCR assay. Here the immuneACCESS table is served through TCRdb, limited to in-frame sequences with V and J called. Missing clones are a known gap in these copies; in checked studies unresolved V genes cover under half, and the rest lacks a known reason. This sample comprises over 110,000 clones, about 89% of them detected only once. The ten largest clones capture roughly 12% of the sample. Sequenced sample: PBMCs or T cells enriched from blood (not recorded which). Receptors originate from a man between 60 and 75 years old who had recovered from COVID-19.

The J gene is TRBJ2-7, the V gene TRBV5-4; TRBD2 agrees at 13 bases. The CDR3 is made up of 15 amino acids. Trimming took 2 bases from V and 7 from J; bases not matched to a gene: 6. CDR1 and CDR2 from the germline V gene are SGHNT and YYREEE (reference sequence). This CDR3 reads CASSLGLAGVWEQYF. The CDR3 DNA follows: TGTGCCAGCAGCTTAGGACTAGCGGGAGTTTGGGAGCAGTACTTC. Together with reference TRBV5-4 and TRBJ2-7, the CDR3 gives the full variable domain: ETGVTQSPTHLIKTRGQQVTLRCSSQSGHNTVSWYQQALGQGPQFIFQYYREEENGRGNFPPRFSGLQFPNYSSELNVNALELDDSALYLCASSLGLAGVWEQYFGPGTRLTVT.

V gene TRBV7-3 combines with J gene TRBJ2-1; a possible D gene is TRBD2 (7 bases). The CDR3 has 18 residues. Germline loops: CDR1 SGHTA, CDR2 FQGTGA. V dropped 0 bases and J dropped 9 bases, with 24 bases sitting between them. CDR3 in amino acids: CASSLTSTRRVGGREQFF. CDR3 coding DNA: TGTGCCAGCAGCTTAACGTCGACCCGACGGGTGGGGGGGCGTGAGCAGTTCTTC. Variable domain in full (rest from reference TRBV7-3 and TRBJ2-1): GAGVSQTPSNKVTEKGKYVELRCDPISGHTALYWYRQSLGQGPEFLIYFQGTGAADDSGLPNDRFFAVRPEGSVSTLKIQRTERGDSAVYLCASSLTSTRRVGGREQFFGPGTRLTVL.

This chain links TRBV6-1 with TRBJ2-1; D possibly corresponds to TRBD1 (5 bases). Trimming removed 2 bases at V and 5 bases at J, with 13 bases between. The CDR3 is 15 residues long. The germline V gene encodes CDR1 MNHNS and CDR2 SASEGT. This CDR3 reads CASSEYWGANNEQFF. In nucleotides, the CDR3 is TGTGCCAGCAGTGAATATTGGGGCGCGAACAATGAGCAGTTCTTC.

The V and J genes are TRBV9 and TRBJ2-3; 9 bases match TRBD2. Germline loops: CDR1 SGDLS, CDR2 YYNGEE. The trim removed 0 bases at V and 2 bases at J, leaving 7 bases unmatched. CDR3 length: 17 amino acids. CDR3 in amino acids: CASSVGASGILTDTQYF. The CDR3 DNA reads as TGTGCCAGCAGCGTAGGGGCTAGCGGGATCCTCACAGATACGCAGTATTTT.

This clone has just a few counts. This chain uses TRBV11-2 with TRBJ2-7, with TRBD2 as a possible D gene (5 bases). The CDR3 runs 15 residues. Trimming stripped 1 base from V and 2 bases from J, with 12 bases between. Per the germline V gene, CDR1 is SGHAT and CDR2 is FQNNGV. The DNA for the CDR3 is TGTGCCAGCAGCTTAGGGGCAGAGGGCCCCTACGAGCAGTACTTC. This codes for CASSLGAEGPYEQYF. Drawing the rest from reference TRBV11-2 and TRBJ2-7, the complete variable domain is EAGVAQSPRYKIIEKRQSVAFWCNPISGHATLYWYQQILGQGPKLLIQFQNNGVVDDSQLPKDRFSAERLKGVDSTLKIQPAKLEDSAVYLCASSLGAEGPYEQYFGPGTRLTVT.

V is TRBV2 and J is TRBJ2-7; 12 bases are a match to TRBD2. Germline trimming cut 6 bases from V and 3 bases from J; bases unmatched to any gene: 6. Germline-derived CDR1 and CDR2 are SNHLY and FYNNEI. The CDR3 loop spans 15 amino acids. This CDR3 is CASRPRLAGDYEQYF. CDR3 nucleotide sequence: TGTGCCAGCAGACCCAGACTAGCGGGGGACTACGAGCAGTACTTC.

This chain joins TRBV9 and TRBJ2-1; 7 bases agree with TRBD2. Trimming took 3 bases from V and 5 from J; bases not matched to a gene: 5. There are 14 residues in the CDR3. The germline gives CDR1 SGDLS, CDR2 YYNGEE. The CDR3: CASSGWTRNNEQFF. The CDR3 DNA sequence: TGTGCCAGCAGCGGGTGGACTAGAAACAATGAGCAGTTCTTC.

This rearrangement joins TRBV5-4 to TRBJ2-7; 10 bases fit TRBD2. With 4 bases clipped from V and 2 bases from J, the junction kept 3 bases outside the gene matches. Germline CDR1 is SGHNT and CDR2 is YYREEE (reference sequence). There are 14 residues in the CDR3. The CDR3 DNA reads TGTGCCAGCAGCAGACTAGCGGGCCCCTACGAGCAGTACTTC. Its translation is CASSRLAGPYEQYF.

V usage is TRBV4-1 and J usage is TRBJ1-6; no reliable D call. V dropped 1 base and J dropped 9 bases, with 16 bases sitting between them. CDR1 MGHRA and CDR2 YSYEKL come from the germline V gene. This CDR3 region has 16 residues. The CDR3 sequence is CASSQAGPGGSSPLHF. DNA of the CDR3: TGCGCCAGCAGCCAAGCTGGTCCCGGAGGTAGTTCACCCCTCCACTTT.

A single count supports this clone. The V gene is TRBV6-6, the J gene TRBJ2-5; TRBD1 agrees at 8 bases. This CDR3 spans 14 amino acids. CDR1 is MNHNY and CDR2 is SVGAGI in the germline V gene (reference sequence). V trimming: 1 base; J trimming: 5 bases; junction bases outside the gene matches: 3. CDR3 amino acids: CASSYYGDRETQYF. The CDR3 DNA reads as TGTGCCAGCAGTTACTACGGGGACAGGGAGACCCAGTACTTC.

The CDR3 nucleotides read TGTGCCAGCTCCCCGCGGGAGAACACTGAAGCTTTCTTT. It specifies CASSPRENTEAFF. The V and J genes are TRBV18 and TRBJ1-1; D is unresolved. Germline CDR1 KGHSH, CDR2 LQKENI. The CDR3 length is 13 residues. Deletions cut 6 bases from V and 1 base from J, with 9 bases between.

The chain recombines TRBV7-9 with TRBJ2-5, with D possibly TRBD2 on 7 matching bases. CDR3 length: 13 amino acids. Germline V CDR1 and CDR2: SEHNR, FQNEAQ (reference sequence). The V and J ends lost 8 bases and 4 bases respectively, with 14 bases between them. This CDR3 is CASWGGRGETQYF. In DNA, the CDR3 is TGTGCCAGCTGGGGGGGGCGCGGAGAGACCCAGTACTTC.

This clone was detected once. V and J are TRBV5-1 and TRBJ2-7; possibly TRBD1 for D (6 bases). There are 19 residues in the CDR3. CDR1 is SGHRS and CDR2 is YFSETQ in the germline V gene. With 1 base removed from V and 0 bases from J, the gap between germline ends came to 23 bases. CDR3 sequence (DNA): TGCGCCAGCAGCTTGAGAGCCAGGGGAACCAGCTGGGACTCCTACGAGCAGTACTTC. Residues: CASSLRARGTSWDSYEQYF.

The chain joins TRBV10-2 to TRBJ2-1; 8 bases are shared with TRBD2. CDR3 size: 16 residues. Germline V CDR1 and CDR2: WSHSY, SAAADI. V was pared by 6 bases and J by 2 bases, with 9 bases of the junction left unmatched. The DNA for the CDR3 is TGCGCCAGCAGCCAAACCGGGACTAGTACCTACAATGAGCAGTTCTTC. Residues: CASSQTGTSTYNEQFF.

The J gene is TRBJ2-3, the V gene TRBV11-3; a weak D match, TRBD1 (5 bases). CDR1 is SGHNT and CDR2 is YENEEA in the germline V gene. V dropped 1 base and J dropped 6 bases, with 14 bases sitting between them. CDR3 length: 15 residues. The CDR3 reads CASSLGGKGRDTQYF. The DNA of the CDR3 is TGTGCCAGCAGCTTAGGGGGCAAGGGTCGGGATACGCAGTATTTT.

This chain uses TRBV30 with TRBJ1-2, with unresolved D. The CDR3 is made up of 14 amino acids. V lost 2 bases and J lost 4, with 14 bases in between. The germline gives CDR1 GTSNPN, CDR2 SVGIG (reference sequence). CDR3 coding DNA: TGTGCCTGGAGTCGGGAGGGTGCGGGCTATGGCTACACCTTC. The encoded protein is CAWSREGAGYGYTF.

The chain uses TRBV7-8 and TRBJ2-2; 13 bases match TRBD2. Germline trimming cut 7 bases from V and 4 bases from J; bases unmatched to any gene: 9. The CDR3 extends over 17 amino acids. Germline assignment: CDR1 SGHVS and CDR2 FQNEAQ. CDR3: CASTTLGLAGVTGELFF. CDR3 DNA sequence: TGTGCCAGCACCACCTTAGGACTAGCGGGAGTCACCGGGGAGCTGTTTTTT.

The rearrangement uses TRBV11-2 and TRBJ2-7; D is ambiguous. This CDR3 is built from 12 residues. Trimming left V 1 base short and J 4 bases short, with 5 bases between. Germline V CDR1 and CDR2: SGHAT, FQNNGV. As DNA, the CDR3 is TGTGCCAGCAGCTTAGTCTCTTACGAGCAGTACTTC. Protein sequence: CASSLVSYEQYF.

This clone appeared once. This chain joins TRBV5-5 and TRBJ1-5, with D possibly matching TRBD1 (6 bases). Trimming cost V 8 bases and J 8 bases, with 17 bases left between them. Germline loops: CDR1 SGHKS, CDR2 YYEKEE (reference sequence). The CDR3 extends over 13 amino acids. This CDR3 reads CASNRGGGEPQHF. The CDR3 coding sequence is TGTGCCAGTAACCGAGGGGGTGGGGAGCCCCAGCATTTT. The whole variable domain, remainder taken from reference TRBV5-5 and TRBJ1-5, is DAGVTQSPTHLIKTRGQQVTLRCSPISGHKSVSWYQQVLGQGPQFIFQYYEKEERGRGNFPDRFSARQFPNYSSELNVNALLLGDSALYLCASNRGGGEPQHFGDGTRLSIL.

Worth noting for this clone: This specimen includes other DNA sequences encoding the same CDR3. V is TRBV5-1 and J is TRBJ2-7, with 10 bases that match TRBD1. CDR3 size: 16 residues. Germline lookup yields CDR1 SGHRS and CDR2 YFSETQ. V gave up 2 bases and J gave up 1 base; unmatched junction bases: 6. The CDR3 DNA is TGCGCCAGCAGCTTATCCGGGACAGGGGTATCCTACGAGCAGTACTTC. Residues: CASSLSGTGVSYEQYF.

The J gene is TRBJ2-1, the V gene TRBV5-3, with 9 bases fitting TRBD1. TRBV5-3 is an open reading frame, and its role is uncertain. This CDR3 comprises 16 residues. The ends lost 4 bases at V and 2 bases at J; junction bases unmatched: 7. The CDR3 nucleotides read TGTGCCAGAAGCGGTACAGGGGGCCGAACCTACAATGAGCAGTTCTTC. Its protein product is CARSGTGGRTYNEQFF.

The table lists this clone with a count of one. The CDR3 reads CASSQGREQYF. The DNA of the CDR3 is TGCGCCAGCAGCCAAGGGCGGGAGCAGTACTTC. The chain employs TRBV4-1 and TRBJ2-7, with no clear D. The germline gives CDR1 MGHRA, CDR2 YSYEKL. This CDR3 comprises 11 residues. V shed 1 base and J shed 7 bases, with 5 bases lying between them.

The chain uses TRBV5-1 and TRBJ2-5; TRBD1 agrees at 11 bases. The CDR3 has 15 amino acids. V was pared by 4 bases and J by 6 bases, with 8 bases of the junction left unmatched. CDR1 and CDR2 (germline): SGHRS, YFSETQ. The CDR3 coding sequence is TGCGCCAGCAGCCCCGGGACAGGGGGAATGAAGACCCAGTACTTC. It codes for CASSPGTGGMKTQYF.

The chain combines TRBV9 with TRBJ1-4, with TRBD1 matching 8 bases. V lost 2 bases and J lost 8; bases outside the gene matches: 8. Germline V CDR1 and CDR2: SGDLS, YYNGEE. The CDR3 is 15 residues long. The CDR3 sequence: CASSVRQGSGEKLFF. The DNA for the CDR3 is TGTGCCAGCAGCGTTCGACAGGGGTCTGGGGAAAAACTGTTTTTT. Full variable domain (outside the CDR3, taken from reference TRBV9 and TRBJ1-4): DSGVTQTPKHLITATGQRVTLRCSPRSGDLSVYWYQQSLDQGLQFLIQYYNGEERAKGNILERFSAQQFPDLHSELNLSSLELGDSALYFCASSVRQGSGEKLFFGSGTQLSVL.

This clone was observed once. The genes are TRBV15 and TRBJ2-7; 12 nucleotides agree with TRBD2. Unmatched junction bases numbered 2, after V lost 1 base and J lost 7 bases. From germline, CDR1 is LNHNV and CDR2 YYDKDF (reference sequence). The CDR3 is made up of 14 amino acids. As DNA, the CDR3 is TGTGCCACCAGCAGAGGACTAGCGGGAGAAGAGCAGTACTTC. Its protein is CATSRGLAGEEQYF.

The gene calls are TRBV3-1 (or the pseudogene TRBV3-2) and TRBJ2-1; TRBD1 aligns across 10 bases. This CDR3 is 16 amino acids long. Per germline, CDR1 LGHDT and CDR2 YNNKEL (reference sequence). With V trimmed by 4 bases and J by 7 bases, 10 bases remained unmatched. DNA of the CDR3: TGTGCCAGCAGCCTAACCTCCGGGACAGGGGTTAATGAGCAGTTCTTC. It specifies CASSLTSGTGVNEQFF.

This chain joins TRBV11-2 and TRBJ2-1, with D perhaps matching TRBD2 (6 bases). V was pared by 5 bases and J by 9 bases, with 11 bases between. This CDR3 contains 12 residues. CDR1 SGHAT and CDR2 FQNNGV come from the germline V gene. CDR3 residues: CASSLGRIEQFF. In nucleotides, the CDR3 is TGTGCCAGCAGCCTGGGGAGGATTGAGCAGTTCTTC.